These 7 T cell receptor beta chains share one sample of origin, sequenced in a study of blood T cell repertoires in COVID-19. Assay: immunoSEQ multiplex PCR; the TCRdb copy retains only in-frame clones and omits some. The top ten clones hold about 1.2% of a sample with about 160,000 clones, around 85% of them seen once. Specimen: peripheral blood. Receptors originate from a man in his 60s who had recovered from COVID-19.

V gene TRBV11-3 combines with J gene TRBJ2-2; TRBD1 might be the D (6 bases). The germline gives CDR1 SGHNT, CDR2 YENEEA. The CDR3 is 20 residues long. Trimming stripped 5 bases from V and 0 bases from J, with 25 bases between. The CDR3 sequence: CASSPGVGAGRSANTGELFF. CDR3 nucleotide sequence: TGTGCCAGCAGCCCAGGGGTTGGAGCAGGGAGATCCGCGAACACCGGGGAGCTGTTTTTT.

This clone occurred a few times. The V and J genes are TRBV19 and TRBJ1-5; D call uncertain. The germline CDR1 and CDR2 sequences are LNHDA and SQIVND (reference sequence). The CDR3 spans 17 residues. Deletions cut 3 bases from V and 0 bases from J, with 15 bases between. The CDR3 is CASSISIWRSSNQPQHF. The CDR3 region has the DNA TGTGCCAGTAGTATCTCCATCTGGAGGTCTAGCAATCAGCCCCAGCATTTT. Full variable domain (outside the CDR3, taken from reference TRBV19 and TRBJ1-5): DGGITQSPKYLFRKEGQNVTLSCEQNLNHDAMYWYRQDPGQGLRLIYYSQIVNDFQKGDIAEGYSVSREKKESFPLTVTSAQKNPTAFYLCASSISIWRSSNQPQHFGDGTRLSIL.

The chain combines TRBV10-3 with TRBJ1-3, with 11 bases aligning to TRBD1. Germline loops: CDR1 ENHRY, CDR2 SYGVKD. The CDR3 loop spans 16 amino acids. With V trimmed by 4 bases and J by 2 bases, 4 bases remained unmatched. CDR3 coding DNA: TGTGCCATCAGTGGCGGACAGGGGGCGGCTGGAAACACCATATATTTT. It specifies CAISGGQGAAGNTIYF.

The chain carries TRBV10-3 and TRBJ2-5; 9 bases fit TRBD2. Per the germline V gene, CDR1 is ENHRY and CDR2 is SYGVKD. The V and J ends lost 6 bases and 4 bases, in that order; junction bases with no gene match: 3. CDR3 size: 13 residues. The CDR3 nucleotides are TGTGCCATCAGCGGCGGGGGGGCAGAGACCCAGTACTTC. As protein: CAISGGGAETQYF.

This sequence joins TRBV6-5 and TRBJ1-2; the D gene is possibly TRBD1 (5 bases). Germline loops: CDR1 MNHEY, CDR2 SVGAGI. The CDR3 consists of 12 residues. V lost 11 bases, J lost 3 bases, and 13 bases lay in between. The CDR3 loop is CASSGGDYGYTF. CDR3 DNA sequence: TGTGCCTCATCGGGGGGGGACTATGGCTACACCTTC.

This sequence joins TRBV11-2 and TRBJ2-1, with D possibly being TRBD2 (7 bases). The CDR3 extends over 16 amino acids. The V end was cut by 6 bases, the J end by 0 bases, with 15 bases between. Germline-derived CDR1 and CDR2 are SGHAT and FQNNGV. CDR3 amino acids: CASRARGGSSYNEQFF. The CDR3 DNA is TGTGCCAGCAGAGCTAGGGGGGGAAGCTCCTACAATGAGCAGTTCTTC.

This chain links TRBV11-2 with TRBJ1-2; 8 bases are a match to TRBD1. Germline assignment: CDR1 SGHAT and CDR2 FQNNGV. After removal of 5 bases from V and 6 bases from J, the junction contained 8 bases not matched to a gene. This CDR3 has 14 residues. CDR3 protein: CASSPDRGLDGYTF. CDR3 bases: TGTGCCAGCAGCCCAGACAGGGGATTAGATGGCTACACCTTC.